These T cell receptor beta chains were read from a single sample in a study of response to subunit inactivated influenza vaccine. A single record per CDR3 protein comes from TCRdb applying MiXCR to the RT-PCR reads. In the table there are hundreds of thousands of distinct CDR3 sequences, approximately 7.1% of which are singletons. The input for sequencing was PBMCs from blood, taken around 2 years after vaccination. These receptors originate from a man between 50 and 70 years old who received an inactivated influenza vaccine. The CDR3 runs from the conserved cysteine through the conserved F or W. The D gene is left open where the match is weak. The size of a clone is reported for some rows only, either as once, few or many, or as a class for expanded clones.

d_gene: -
v_gene: TRBV18
abundance: -
j_gene: TRBJ1-2
CDR3nt: TGTGCCAGCTCACCACGCGACAGAACTCTCTATGGCTACACCTTC
CDR3aa: CASSPRDRTLYGYTF

d_gene: TRBD2
v_gene: TRBV20-1
abundance: many
j_gene: TRBJ2-3
CDR3nt: TGCAGTGCTAGTGGGGGACTAGTCACAGATACGCAGTATTTT
CDR3aa: CSASGGLVTDTQYF

d_gene: -
v_gene: TRBV3-1
abundance: -
j_gene: TRBJ2-1
CDR3nt: TGTGCCAGCAGCGACGGACGGCGGAACAAGCAGTTCTTC
CDR3aa: CASSDGRRNKQFF

d_gene: TRBD2
v_gene: TRBV29-1
abundance: many
j_gene: TRBJ2-7
CDR3nt: TGCAGCGTAGTTGTACTAGCGGGAGGCAACGAGCAGTACTTC
CDR3aa: CSVVVLAGGNEQYF

d_gene: -
v_gene: TRBV12-3/TRBV12-4
abundance: once
j_gene: TRBJ2-7
CDR3nt: TGTGCCAGCAGTAGCCGGACACCGAGCTCCTACGAGCAGTACTTC
CDR3aa: CASSSRTPSSYEQYF

d_gene: -
v_gene: TRBV5-5
abundance: few
j_gene: TRBJ1-3
CDR3nt: TGTGCCAGCAGCCGGGGACGTGAAAACACCATATATTTT
CDR3aa: CASSRGRENTIYF

d_gene: -
v_gene: TRBV6-6
abundance: many
j_gene: TRBJ2-7
CDR3nt: TGTCTAAATTACGAGCAGTACTTC
CDR3aa: CLNYEQYF

d_gene: -
v_gene: TRBV6-2/TRBV6-3
abundance: -
j_gene: TRBJ2-1
CDR3nt: TGTGCCAGCAGTTCAGAGCGGGAGCAGTTCTTC
CDR3aa: CASSSEREQFF

d_gene: TRBD2
v_gene: TRBV24-1
abundance: -
j_gene: TRBJ2-5
CDR3nt: TGTGCCACCAGGAGCACTAGCGGACAAGAGACCCAGTACTTC
CDR3aa: CATRSTSGQETQYF

d_gene: TRBD2
v_gene: TRBV7-2
abundance: few
j_gene: TRBJ2-3
CDR3nt: TGTGCCAGCAGCTTATCCAGCGGGGGAGGTACGCAGTATTTT
CDR3aa: CASSLSSGGGTQYF

d_gene: -
v_gene: TRBV11-2
abundance: few
j_gene: TRBJ2-5
CDR3nt: TGTGCCAGCAGCTTAGAGCGTGCTACAGAGACCCAGTACTTC
CDR3aa: CASSLERATETQYF

d_gene: TRBD2
v_gene: TRBV12-3/TRBV12-4
abundance: many
j_gene: TRBJ2-1
CDR3nt: TGTACCTTCTGTTTCGGGCCTGTCGGCGGGAGGATACCCTACAATGAGCAGTTCTTC
CDR3aa: CTFCFGPVGGRIPYNEQFF

d_gene: TRBD2
v_gene: TRBV11-2
abundance: many
j_gene: TRBJ2-7
CDR3nt: TGTGCCAGCAGCTCCCTAGCGGGGAGCCCCTCCTACGAGCAGTACTTC
CDR3aa: CASSSLAGSPSYEQYF

d_gene: -
v_gene: TRBV18
abundance: few
j_gene: TRBJ2-7
CDR3nt: TGTGCCAGCTCACCACCGAGTGGGGCTTCCTACGAGCAGTACTTC
CDR3aa: CASSPPSGASYEQYF

d_gene: -
v_gene: TRBV7-2
abundance: -
j_gene: TRBJ2-1
CDR3nt: TGTGCCAGCAGCTTAGCTTCGGGAGCGGCCAAGCAGTTCTTC
CDR3aa: CASSLASGAAKQFF

d_gene: TRBD1
v_gene: TRBV7-8
abundance: -
j_gene: TRBJ1-5
CDR3nt: TGTGCCAGCAGCCGGACAGGTGGGGACAGGGGGGATCAGCCCCAGCATTTT
CDR3aa: CASSRTGGDRGDQPQHF

d_gene: -
v_gene: TRBV5-4
abundance: few
j_gene: TRBJ1-2
CDR3nt: TGTGCCAGCAGCTTGTTTACAGTTCTCTATGGCTACACCTTC
CDR3aa: CASSLFTVLYGYTF

d_gene: -
v_gene: TRBV9
abundance: few
j_gene: TRBJ2-6
CDR3nt: TGTGCCAGCAGCGTAGAAGTCTCTGGGGCCAACGTCCTGACTTTC
CDR3aa: CASSVEVSGANVLTF

d_gene: TRBD2
v_gene: TRBV3-1
abundance: -
j_gene: TRBJ2-3
CDR3nt: TGTGCCAGCAGCCAAGGTGCCCTACTAGCGGGGGGCACAGATACGCAGTATTTT
CDR3aa: CASSQGALLAGGTDTQYF

d_gene: -
v_gene: TRBV20-1
abundance: -
j_gene: TRBJ2-3
CDR3nt: TGCAGTGCTAGAGAAGGGGGAGCCAGCACAGATACGCAGTATTTT
CDR3aa: CSAREGGASTDTQYF

d_gene: -
v_gene: TRBV5-1
abundance: few
j_gene: TRBJ2-4
CDR3nt: TGCGCCAGCAGCTTGCAGTGGACAGACAAAAACATTCAGTACTTC
CDR3aa: CASSLQWTDKNIQYF

d_gene: TRBD1
v_gene: TRBV20-1
abundance: -
j_gene: TRBJ2-7
CDR3nt: TGCAGTGCTAGAAAAGGGACAGGGAGCTCCTACGAGCAGTACTTC
CDR3aa: CSARKGTGSSYEQYF

d_gene: -
v_gene: TRBV28
abundance: many
j_gene: TRBJ2-3
CDR3nt: TGTGCCAGCAGTCCTTCAGGGTCGGGTACGCAGTATTTT
CDR3aa: CASSPSGSGTQYF

d_gene: TRBD2
v_gene: TRBV9
abundance: -
j_gene: TRBJ2-7
CDR3nt: TGTGCCAGCAGCGTAGGGGACGGGAGGGCCGTCTACGAGCAGTACTTC
CDR3aa: CASSVGDGRAVYEQYF

d_gene: -
v_gene: TRBV6-5
abundance: many
j_gene: TRBJ1-1
CDR3nt: TGTGCCAGCAGTTCGGGAAAAGGGGGGTTAAGTGAAGCTTTCTTT
CDR3aa: CASSSGKGGLSEAFF

d_gene: -
v_gene: TRBV5-6
abundance: -
j_gene: TRBJ2-7
CDR3nt: TGTGCCAGCAGCCTGGTCGTGGGGTCGGATGGCTACGAGCAGTACTTC
CDR3aa: CASSLVVGSDGYEQYF

d_gene: TRBD1
v_gene: TRBV7-9
abundance: -
j_gene: TRBJ2-5
CDR3nt: TGTGCCATGGGCCCCAGGACAGGGGCACAAGAGACCCAGTACTTC
CDR3aa: CAMGPRTGAQETQYF

d_gene: -
v_gene: TRBV10-3
abundance: -
j_gene: TRBJ2-7
CDR3nt: TGTGCCATCAGCGCCGGGGAGAGGGAGCAGTACTTC
CDR3aa: CAISAGEREQYF

d_gene: -
v_gene: TRBV11-1
abundance: -
j_gene: TRBJ2-1
CDR3nt: TGTGCCAGCAGCGTTGGACGGGACAATGAGCAGTTCTTC
CDR3aa: CASSVGRDNEQFF

d_gene: -
v_gene: TRBV10-3
abundance: few
j_gene: TRBJ2-7
CDR3nt: TGTGCCATCAGTGACCAGGGGGGTGCCTACGAGCAGTACTTC
CDR3aa: CAISDQGGAYEQYF

d_gene: TRBD2
v_gene: TRBV7-2
abundance: few
j_gene: TRBJ2-5
CDR3nt: TGTGCCAGCAGCTTAGTAGCGGGGGGGTTGGAGACCCAGTACTTC
CDR3aa: CASSLVAGGLETQYF

d_gene: TRBD2
v_gene: TRBV2
abundance: few
j_gene: TRBJ2-2
CDR3nt: TGTGCCAGCATCGGGACTAGCGAAACCGGGGAGCTGTTTTTT
CDR3aa: CASIGTSETGELFF

d_gene: -
v_gene: TRBV20-1
abundance: -
j_gene: TRBJ2-1
CDR3nt: TGCAGTGCTAGAGATGGGCTAGCGTCCAACAATGAGCAGTTCTTC
CDR3aa: CSARDGLASNNEQFF

d_gene: -
v_gene: TRBV7-9
abundance: few
j_gene: TRBJ2-2
CDR3nt: TGTGCCAGCAGCGACCGGGACAAGAACACCGGGGAGCTGTTTTTT
CDR3aa: CASSDRDKNTGELFF

d_gene: TRBD1
v_gene: TRBV25-1
abundance: few
j_gene: TRBJ2-2
CDR3nt: TGTGCCAGCAGTGAATCTCGGACAGGGAGGAACACCGGGGAGCTGTTTTTT
CDR3aa: CASSESRTGRNTGELFF

d_gene: -
v_gene: TRBV7-9
abundance: many
j_gene: TRBJ2-5
CDR3nt: TGTGCCAGCAGCTCTAACAGGGCCTCCCAAGAGACCCAGTACTTC
CDR3aa: CASSSNRASQETQYF

d_gene: -
v_gene: TRBV7-2
abundance: few
j_gene: TRBJ1-1
CDR3nt: TGTGCCAGCAGCTTTCTCTCTGGCTCTATTATGAACACTGAAGCTTTCTTT
CDR3aa: CASSFLSGSIMNTEAFF

d_gene: -
v_gene: TRBV7-6
abundance: many
j_gene: TRBJ2-5
CDR3nt: TGTGCCAGCAGCTTAGTTTCGGAGACCCAGTACTTC
CDR3aa: CASSLVSETQYF

d_gene: -
v_gene: TRBV10-3
abundance: many
j_gene: TRBJ1-2
CDR3nt: TGTGCCATCAGTGCGACTGGGGACAAGGACTATGGCTACACCTTC
CDR3aa: CAISATGDKDYGYTF

d_gene: -
v_gene: TRBV28
abundance: -
j_gene: TRBJ1-2
CDR3nt: TGTGCCAGCAGATCCTCAGGGGCCATAACTAACTATGGCTACACCTTC
CDR3aa: CASRSSGAITNYGYTF

d_gene: -
v_gene: TRBV6-2/TRBV6-3
abundance: few
j_gene: TRBJ2-3
CDR3nt: TGTGCCAGCAGTTACGTGGTTACTACGCAGTATTTT
CDR3aa: CASSYVVTTQYF

d_gene: TRBD1
v_gene: TRBV20-1
abundance: -
j_gene: TRBJ2-4
CDR3nt: TGCAGTGCTAGGGACGACAGGGGGCTTGAGAGAAACATTCAGTACTTC
CDR3aa: CSARDDRGLERNIQYF

d_gene: TRBD2
v_gene: TRBV6-1
abundance: -
j_gene: TRBJ2-7
CDR3nt: TGTGCCAGCAGTGCAGGACTAGCGGGAGCGTGGGGCTACGAGCAGTACTTC
CDR3aa: CASSAGLAGAWGYEQYF

d_gene: TRBD1
v_gene: TRBV5-1
abundance: -
j_gene: TRBJ1-1
CDR3nt: TGCGCCAGCAGCTTGGAGGAGGGGGCCGAAGCTTTCTTT
CDR3aa: CASSLEEGAEAFF

d_gene: -
v_gene: TRBV4-3
abundance: -
j_gene: TRBJ1-1
CDR3nt: TGCGCCAGCAGCCAAGATTGGGGGGCTGAAGCTTTCTTT
CDR3aa: CASSQDWGAEAFF

d_gene: -
v_gene: TRBV12-3/TRBV12-4
abundance: many
j_gene: TRBJ1-1
CDR3nt: TGTGCCAGCAGTTTGTGGCAGGTAAAAGCTTTCTTT
CDR3aa: CASSLWQVKAFF

d_gene: -
v_gene: TRBV4-1
abundance: -
j_gene: TRBJ1-1
CDR3nt: TGCGCCAGCAGCCAACCTCCGGGACTCGAAGCTTTCTTT
CDR3aa: CASSQPPGLEAFF

d_gene: TRBD2
v_gene: TRBV3-1
abundance: -
j_gene: TRBJ2-7
CDR3nt: TGTGCCAGGGGACGACGGACTAGCGGGAGGTGTCGCTACGAGCAGTACTTC
CDR3aa: CARGRRTSGRCRYEQYF

d_gene: -
v_gene: TRBV10-3
abundance: many
j_gene: TRBJ1-4
CDR3nt: TGTGCCATCAGGAACGGGGGAGAGAATGAAAAACTGTTTTTT
CDR3aa: CAIRNGGENEKLFF

d_gene: TRBD1
v_gene: TRBV30
abundance: many
j_gene: TRBJ1-1
CDR3nt: TGTGCCTGGAGTTGGACAGGGTGGAACACTGAAGCTTTCTTT
CDR3aa: CAWSWTGWNTEAFF

d_gene: TRBD2
v_gene: TRBV25-1
abundance: -
j_gene: TRBJ2-1
CDR3nt: TGTGCCAGAGTTCCCACTGAGCGGGAGAGCTCCTACAATGAGCAGTTCTTC
CDR3aa: CARVPTERESSYNEQFF

d_gene: TRBD2
v_gene: TRBV12-3/TRBV12-4
abundance: few
j_gene: TRBJ2-7
CDR3nt: TGTGCCAGCAGCAAGACTAGCGGGAGGGCCGAGCAGTACTTC
CDR3aa: CASSKTSGRAEQYF

d_gene: -
v_gene: TRBV4-3
abundance: -
j_gene: TRBJ2-2
CDR3nt: TGCGCCAGCGCCCCTCAGGTAGCCGGGGAGCTGTTTTTT
CDR3aa: CASAPQVAGELFF

d_gene: TRBD2
v_gene: TRBV11-2
abundance: few
j_gene: TRBJ2-3
CDR3nt: TGTGCCAGCAGCTCCCTCGCGGGAGGGAATACAGATACGCAGTATTTT
CDR3aa: CASSSLAGGNTDTQYF

d_gene: TRBD2
v_gene: TRBV7-8
abundance: -
j_gene: TRBJ2-3
CDR3nt: TGTGCCAGCAGCCCCGCCCCTAGCGGCGTCAGGGATACGCAGTATTTT
CDR3aa: CASSPAPSGVRDTQYF

d_gene: TRBD2
v_gene: TRBV20-1
abundance: few
j_gene: TRBJ2-7
CDR3nt: TGCAGTGCTCTAGCGGGGGCCCTCTTTTCCGAGCAGTACTTC
CDR3aa: CSALAGALFSEQYF